The 11 T cell receptor beta chains below all came from one sample that was sequenced in a study of T cells in localized non-small cell lung cancer (TCRdb year 2020). Libraries came from the immunoSEQ multiplex PCR assay. Entries here come from immuneACCESS through TCRdb and include only in-frame sequences with V and J called. Some clones fail to appear in such tables; in the studies checked, an unresolved V gene covers under half of the shortfall, and the cause of the remainder is unknown. The sample table lists roughly 34,000 clones, around four fifths of them with a count of one. Of the sample, 35% to 45% falls within the top ten clones. Sequencing used peripheral blood, obtained before any cancer treatment. Receptors were obtained from a male donor aged 60 or over with stage II squamous cell lung carcinoma.

The rearrangement links TRBV7-2 to TRBJ2-3; the match to TRBD1 covers 8 bases. V was clipped by 2 bases and J by 1 base; unmatched bases: 5. CDR1 and CDR2 from the germline V gene are SGHTA and FQGNSA. The CDR3 runs 16 residues. The CDR3 DNA sequence: TGTGCCAGCAGCTTAAGTTCGGGACAGGGCACAGATACGCAGTATTTT. It is translated as CASSLSSGQGTDTQYF.

The chain has TRBV7-7 and TRBJ2-2, with 8 bases lining up with TRBD1. CDR1 SSHAT and CDR2 FNYEAQ come from the germline V gene (reference sequence). Trimming took 2 bases from V and 7 from J; bases not matched to a gene: 9. The length of the CDR3 is 16 residues. DNA for the CDR3: TGTGCCAGCAGCTTAACACCGGCAGGGGGCGGCGGGGAGCTGTTTTTT. As protein: CASSLTPAGGGGELFF.

The chain has TRBV5-4 and TRBJ2-3; D remains ambiguous. V lost 2 bases, J lost 1 base, and 11 bases lay in between. The length of the CDR3 is 15 residues. Germline values: CDR1 SGHNT, CDR2 YYREEE (reference sequence). The CDR3 reads CASSFPDQGTDTQYF. The CDR3 bases are TGTGCCAGCAGCTTCCCGGATCAGGGCACAGATACGCAGTATTTT. Complete variable domain (other parts from reference TRBV5-4 and TRBJ2-3): ETGVTQSPTHLIKTRGQQVTLRCSSQSGHNTVSWYQQALGQGPQFIFQYYREEENGRGNFPPRFSGLQFPNYSSELNVNALELDDSALYLCASSFPDQGTDTQYFGPGTRLTVL.

CDR3 DNA: TGTGCCAGCAGCTTAGGAGTGTACCCCACAGATACGCAGTATTTT. Protein: CASSLGVYPTDTQYF. The chain has TRBV7-3 and TRBJ2-3; the D is unclear. The CDR3 is 15 residues long. CDR1 is SGHTA and CDR2 is FQGTGA in the germline V gene. V was clipped by 2 bases and J by 2 bases, with 11 bases between them.

This clone appeared a few times. The chain couples TRBV30 to TRBJ1-1; D gene unclear. V gave up 0 bases and J gave up 3 bases, with 8 bases separating them. CDR1 GTSNPN and CDR2 SVGIG come from the germline V gene (reference sequence). The CDR3 totals 13 residues. DNA of the CDR3: TGTGCCTGGAGTGTGACTGAGGACACTGAAGCTTTCTTT. It is translated as CAWSVTEDTEAFF.

The V gene is TRBV6-6, the J gene TRBJ1-2, with D maybe TRBD1 (6 bases). The V end lost 5 bases, the J end lost 2 bases, and 12 bases lay between the germline ends. This CDR3 region has 14 residues. Per germline, CDR1 MNHNY and CDR2 SVGAGI (reference sequence). The CDR3 loop reads CASSQSTGNYGYTF. As DNA, the CDR3 is TGTGCCAGCAGTCAGTCGACAGGAAACTATGGCTACACCTTC.

This chain joins TRBV5-1 and TRBJ2-5, with D perhaps TRBD1 (5 bases). Per the germline V gene, CDR1 is SGHRS and CDR2 is YFSETQ. Trimming took 4 bases from V and 5 from J, leaving 15 bases between them. The CDR3 loop spans 14 amino acids. CDR3 DNA sequence: TGCGCCAGCAGCCAGGGCGTGGCCGCGGAGACCCAGTACTTC. Protein product: CASSQGVAAETQYF.

This chain joins TRBV23-1 and TRBJ2-7; the D is unclear. TRBV23-1 is an ORF, with its function uncertain. The CDR3 is made up of 15 amino acids. Deletions cut 1 base from V and 0 bases from J, with 10 bases between. This CDR3 reads CASSQYPNLSYEQYF. The DNA for the CDR3 is TGCGCCAGCAGTCAATACCCAAACCTCTCCTACGAGCAGTACTTC.

The chain recombines TRBV28 with TRBJ2-7, with 7 bases aligning to TRBD1. CDR3 length: 14 residues. From germline, CDR1 is MDHEN and CDR2 SYDVKM. V dropped 2 bases and J dropped 2; count of bases not matched to a gene: 3. CDR3 protein: CASSLRGPPYEQYF. Here the CDR3 DNA reads TGTGCCAGCAGTTTAAGGGGGCCACCCTACGAGCAGTACTTC.

The chain combines TRBV18 with TRBJ2-3, with a tentative D call TRBD1 (5 bases). The ends were cut back, 3 bases at V and 0 bases at J, with 19 bases in the middle. This CDR3 is built from 18 residues. CDR1 and CDR2 (germline): KGHSH, LQKENI. DNA for the CDR3: TGTGCCAGCTCACCTAGGGGCCCTGGGTTTAAAAGCACAGATACGCAGTATTTT. This gives the protein CASSPRGPGFKSTDTQYF.

In nucleotides, the CDR3 is TGTGCCAGCAGTTTCAATTCCAGGGAACCGAACACTGAAGCTTTCTTT. Protein sequence: CASSFNSREPNTEAFF. This sequence joins TRBV28 and TRBJ1-1; D is perhaps TRBD1 (5 bases). The CDR3 loop spans 16 amino acids. Germline CDR1 MDHEN, CDR2 SYDVKM. V shed 3 bases and J shed 1 base, with 15 bases lying between them.